This T cell receptor beta chain was captured by sequencing in a study of blood T cell repertoires in COVID-19. Overall study: COVID-19 samples, acute and convalescent, were from the United States, Italy and Spain. PBMCs, B-cell-depleted T cells, or T cells provided the cDNA or gDNA that made up the material.

This CDR3 region has 16 residues. Germline loops: CDR1 LNHDA, CDR2 SQIVND (reference sequence). The ends lost 4 bases at V and 4 bases at J; junction bases unmatched: 11. Authors' analysis steps: Researchers report that nucleated cell counts were estimated from reference gene primer amplification. This table comes from immunoSEQ multiplex PCR, and its TCRdb copy is limited to in-frame clones, with some not included. From that table come the V and J calls and clone size; the DNA was used to work out D and trimming. The data contain fewer than 450,000 clones, about nine tenths of them singletons. Patients of the Seattle cohort, enrolled during active infection, were followed longitudinally.

Sequenced sample: peripheral blood. The sequence was obtained from a woman in her 70s with COVID-19, enrolled during active disease. This chain joins TRBV19 and TRBJ1-1, with 8 bases lining up with TRBD1. The CDR3 spells CASSKYPGGSSTEAFF. The DNA for the CDR3 is TGTGCCAGTAGTAAATACCCAGGGGGCAGCAGCACTGAAGCTTTCTTT.